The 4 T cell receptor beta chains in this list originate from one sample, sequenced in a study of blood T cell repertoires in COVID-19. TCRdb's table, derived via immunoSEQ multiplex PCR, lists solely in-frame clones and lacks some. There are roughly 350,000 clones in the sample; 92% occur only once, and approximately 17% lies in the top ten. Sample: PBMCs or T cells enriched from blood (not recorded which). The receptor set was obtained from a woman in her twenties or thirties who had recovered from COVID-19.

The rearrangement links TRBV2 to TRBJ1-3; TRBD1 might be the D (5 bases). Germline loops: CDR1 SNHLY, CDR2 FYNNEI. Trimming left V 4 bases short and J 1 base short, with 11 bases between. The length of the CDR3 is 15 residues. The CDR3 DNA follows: TGTGCCAGCAGTGGAGGCAGGGCATCTGGAAACACCATATATTTT. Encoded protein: CASSGGRASGNTIYF.

The DNA of the CDR3 is TGTGCCATTGGACTGGGGAACACTGAAGCTTTCTTT. It codes for CAIGLGNTEAFF. The chain couples TRBV10-3 to TRBJ1-1; D not certain. V lost 9 bases, J lost 1 base, and 9 bases lay in between. CDR1 is ENHRY and CDR2 is SYGVKD in the germline V gene. The CDR3 is 12 residues long.

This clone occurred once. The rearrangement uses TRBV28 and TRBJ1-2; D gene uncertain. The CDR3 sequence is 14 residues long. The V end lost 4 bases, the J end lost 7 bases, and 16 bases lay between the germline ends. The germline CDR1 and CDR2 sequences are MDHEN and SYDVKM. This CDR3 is CASSSPQAEAGYTF. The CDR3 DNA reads TGTGCCAGCAGTTCACCTCAGGCGGAGGCTGGCTACACCTTC.

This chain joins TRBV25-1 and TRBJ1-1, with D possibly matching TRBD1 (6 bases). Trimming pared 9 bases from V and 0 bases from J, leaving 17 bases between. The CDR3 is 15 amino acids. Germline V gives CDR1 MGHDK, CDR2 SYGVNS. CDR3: CASHHIRDMNTEAFF. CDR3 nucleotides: TGTGCCAGTCACCATATCAGGGACATGAACACTGAAGCTTTCTTT.